This T cell receptor (beta chain) comes out of a study of shared clonotypes between healthy human individuals (dated by TCRdb to the early 2020s). At the level of the whole study: The cohort included a few men and a couple of women between 18 and 49 years of age. Per donor, three plates each were used for CD4 naive and CD4 memory, two for CD8 naive, and one for CD8 memory. To estimate repertoire size and how much clonotype sharing occurs between individuals, the study deeply sequenced the blood TCR repertoires of about five healthy adults. To increase sequencing depth and limit assay-specific biases, TCR repertoire library preparation and sequencing were carried out by different laboratories using diverse techniques. Each donor's leukapheresis produced roughly between about 0.9 and 9.5 billion PBMCs. Here is what the overall study found, with its caveats: Estimated clonotype richness was generally larger for naive than for memory subsets. The small number of donors limited the genetic and exposure-history diversity represented. Clonotypes shared by all four sorted-subset donors showed higher generation probabilities than non-shared clonotypes. Based on pairwise subsampling, the degree of clonotype sharing among donors was expected to be affected by sequencing depth. Across a few donors, approximately 4.9% of naive CD4, roughly 3.3% of naive CD8, around 2.5% of memory CD4, and under 0.45% of memory CD8 clonotypes were shared. Sampling was restricted to blood, and TCR repertoires in tissues likely differ from the TCR repertoires found in blood. Rarefaction of sorted-subset datasets indicated incomplete sequencing despite the large sequencing depth.

The donors were healthy, HIV-negative adults who had no recently reported acute infections or vaccinations. All donors were Caucasian adults living in Nashville, Tennessee, USA. CD4+ T cells were enriched by magnetic negative selection, after which naive cells were positively selected on CD45RA and the negative fraction was taken as the memory subset. Blood was collected by leukapheresis, and PBMCs were isolated by Ficoll-Histopaque density gradient centrifugation and then cryopreserved in liquid nitrogen vapor phase. Analytical flow cytometry was used to check the purity and quantity of each magnetically sorted T cell population. Genomic DNA was isolated from each sorted fraction and quantified by UV absorbance on a Nanodrop 2000c. Worth noting for this clone: This receptor's antigen is unknown. Base qualities were left out, and no much larger clone turns up one base away.

The germline V gene encodes CDR1 SGHDT and CDR2 YYEEEE. From the cysteine through the phenylalanine, the CDR3 covers 16 amino acids. The read is trimmed to its CDR3 DNA, 48 bases read in frame from base 1. The junction shows trimming of 4 bases on V and 4 bases on J, plus 17 bases between the germline ends. Using the deep immunoSEQ assay, TCR CDR3 regions were amplified from genomic DNA by multiplex PCR. Extracted genomic DNA from each cell subset was distributed evenly across all wells of several immunoSEQ 96-well plates, and each plate was treated as a replicate. For sorted subsets, around 200 ng genomic DNA, equal to tens of thousands of T cell genomes, was loaded into each replicate PCR. Purified libraries were quantified with a Qubit 3.0 fluorometer, sized on a Bioanalyzer 2100, and re-quantified with the KAPA Library Quantification kit. Every immunoSEQ 96-well plate was sequenced on a dedicated single-read 150-cycle Illumina NextSeq 550 flow cell. The study's processing was this. Because the immunoSEQ output included only junctional sequences and no quality scores, the filtering could not be the same as the filtering used for full-length reads. To assign V/J genes and CDR3, sequences were annotated using PyIR, a Python wrapper for IgBLAST v1.9, with IMGT germline references. Reads were removed for weak V/J assignments (E-value above 1e-6), missing CDR3, stop codons, out-of-frame junctions, or ambiguous translated residues. V3J clonotypes were defined as sequences sharing the same inferred V gene, J gene, and CDR3 amino acid sequence. To compute the percentage overlap between repertoires, the number of shared unique clonotypes was divided by the size of the smaller repertoire. RTK rarefaction, the Chao1 estimator, and Recon v2.1 estimates of unobserved clonotypes were used to assess repertoire richness. For all TCRbeta clonotypes obtained by the gDNA method from four donors, generation probabilities were computed with OLGA. TCRdb stores this immuneACCESS table with in-frame sequences only. Part of the clones is absent; in the studies checked, under half of the shortfall reflects unresolved V genes, and no reason is known for the rest. The D gene and trimming were derived from the DNA, and the V and J assignments and clone size from that table. This sample is represented by roughly 2.6 million clones; more than 90% of them were singletons. The ten largest clones add up to around 0.14% of the sample.

This chain is built from TRBV5-6 and TRBJ2-2; no D segment can be confidently identified. Sequenced: naive CD4+ T cells sorted from blood. The sample's cell subset or site, from its label and the paper: CD45RA+ positively selected. The origin of this receptor is a man aged 18 to 35 in good health. The CDR3 here reads CASSDGVYMGTGELFF. The DNA reads as follows: TGTGCCAGCAGCGATGGGGTGTACATGGGCACCGGGGAGCTGTTTTTT.